These 2 T cell receptor beta chains were all obtained from the same sample, sequenced in a study of Ad26.COV2.S vaccination and SARS-CoV-2 variants. The method was immunoSEQ multiplex PCR; TCRdb's version includes in-frame clones alone and lacks a portion of them. This table has under 150,000 clones, roughly 88% appearing once. The material sequenced was peripheral blood, taken after recovery from COVID-19. The receptor set was obtained from a human donor who had recovered from COVID-19.

J is TRBJ1-2 and V is TRBV7-2, with a weak D call TRBD1 (5 bases). Between the trimmed V and J ends, which lost 0 bases and 8 bases, there was a span of 13 bases. The CDR3 is 14 amino acids. From germline, CDR1 is SGHTA and CDR2 FQGNSA. CDR3 sequence reads: CASSLATGQGGYTF. The DNA of the CDR3 is TGTGCCAGCAGCTTAGCCACGGGCCAGGGAGGCTACACCTTC.

The rearrangement links TRBV7-2 to TRBJ2-7; 7 bases map to TRBD1. The CDR3 is 15 residues long. V was pared by 5 bases and J by 1 base, with 8 bases of the junction left unmatched. Germline CDR1 reads SGHTA; CDR2 reads FQGNSA. This CDR3 is CASSTYRGGSYEQYF. CDR3 DNA: TGTGCCAGCAGCACATACAGGGGCGGGTCCTACGAGCAGTACTTC.